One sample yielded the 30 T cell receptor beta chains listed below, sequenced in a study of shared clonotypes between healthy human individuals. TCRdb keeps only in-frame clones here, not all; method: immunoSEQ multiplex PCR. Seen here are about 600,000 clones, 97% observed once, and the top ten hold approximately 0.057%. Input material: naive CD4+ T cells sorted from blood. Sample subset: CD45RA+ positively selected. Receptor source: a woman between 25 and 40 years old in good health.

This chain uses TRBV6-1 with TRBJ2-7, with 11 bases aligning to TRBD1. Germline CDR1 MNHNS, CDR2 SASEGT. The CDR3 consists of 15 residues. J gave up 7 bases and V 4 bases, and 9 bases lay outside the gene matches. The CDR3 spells CASSASGTGGLEQYF. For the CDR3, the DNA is TGTGCCAGCAGTGCCTCCGGGACAGGGGGACTGGAGCAGTACTTC.

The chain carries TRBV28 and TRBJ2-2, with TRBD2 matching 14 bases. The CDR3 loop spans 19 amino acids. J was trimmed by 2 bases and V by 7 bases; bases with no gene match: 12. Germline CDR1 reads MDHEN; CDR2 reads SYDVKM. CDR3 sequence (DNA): TGTGCCAGCACGCCCGAGGGACTAGCGGGAGATTCTAACACCGGGGAGCTGTTTTTT. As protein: CASTPEGLAGDSNTGELFF. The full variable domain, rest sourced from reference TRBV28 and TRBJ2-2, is DVKVTQSSRYLVKRTGEKVFLECVQDMDHENMFWYRQDPGLGLRLIYFSYDVKMKEKGDIPEGYSVSREKKERFSLILESASTNQTSMYLCASTPEGLAGDSNTGELFFGEGSRLTVL.

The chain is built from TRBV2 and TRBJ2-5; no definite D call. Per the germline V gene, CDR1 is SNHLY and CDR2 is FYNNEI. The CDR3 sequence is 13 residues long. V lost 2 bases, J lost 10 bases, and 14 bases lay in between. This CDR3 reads CASSESSLVSQYF. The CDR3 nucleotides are TGTGCCAGCAGTGAATCTTCGTTAGTTAGCCAGTACTTC.

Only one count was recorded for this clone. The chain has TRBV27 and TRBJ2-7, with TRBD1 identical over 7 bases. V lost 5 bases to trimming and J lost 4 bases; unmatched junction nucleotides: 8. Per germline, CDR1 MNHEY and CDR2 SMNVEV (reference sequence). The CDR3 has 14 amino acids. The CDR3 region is CASSGTDTAYEQYF. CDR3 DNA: TGTGCCAGCAGTGGGACAGACACCGCTTACGAGCAGTACTTC.

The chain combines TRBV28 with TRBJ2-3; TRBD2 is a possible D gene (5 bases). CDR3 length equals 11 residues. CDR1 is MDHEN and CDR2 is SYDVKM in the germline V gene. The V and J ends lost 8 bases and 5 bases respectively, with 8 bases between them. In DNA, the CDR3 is TGTGCCAGCTTTGGACTAGATACGCAGTATTTT. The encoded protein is CASFGLDTQYF.

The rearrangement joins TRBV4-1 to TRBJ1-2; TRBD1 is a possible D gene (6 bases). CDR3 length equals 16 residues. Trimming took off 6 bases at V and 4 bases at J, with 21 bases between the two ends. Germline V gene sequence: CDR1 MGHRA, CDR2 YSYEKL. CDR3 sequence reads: CASRHFGAGAGYGYTF. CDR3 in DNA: TGCGCCAGCAGACATTTTGGAGCGGGGGCGGGCTATGGCTACACCTTC.

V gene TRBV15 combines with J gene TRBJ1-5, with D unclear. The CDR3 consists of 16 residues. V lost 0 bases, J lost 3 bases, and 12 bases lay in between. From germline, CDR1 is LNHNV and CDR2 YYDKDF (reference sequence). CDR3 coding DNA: TGTGCCACCAGCAGAGATCTACGGGGTTACAATCAGCCCCAGCATTTT. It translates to CATSRDLRGYNQPQHF.

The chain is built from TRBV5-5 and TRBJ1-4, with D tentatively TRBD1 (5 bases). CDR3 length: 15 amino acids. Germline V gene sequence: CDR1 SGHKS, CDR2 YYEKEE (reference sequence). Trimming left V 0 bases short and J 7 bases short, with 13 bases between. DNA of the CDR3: TGTGCCAGCAGCTTGGCAGGCGCGGGGGGTGAAAAACTGTTTTTT. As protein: CASSLAGAGGEKLFF. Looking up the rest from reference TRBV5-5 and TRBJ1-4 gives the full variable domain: DAGVTQSPTHLIKTRGQQVTLRCSPISGHKSVSWYQQVLGQGPQFIFQYYEKEERGRGNFPDRFSARQFPNYSSELNVNALLLGDSALYLCASSLAGAGGEKLFFGSGTQLSVL.

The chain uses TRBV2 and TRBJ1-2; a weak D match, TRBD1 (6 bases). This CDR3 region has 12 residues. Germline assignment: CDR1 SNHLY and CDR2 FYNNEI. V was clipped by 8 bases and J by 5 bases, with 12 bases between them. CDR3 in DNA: TGTGCCAGCGGTAGTACAGGGTATGGCTACACCTTC. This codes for CASGSTGYGYTF.

The CDR3 loop is CASSPGLAGFDEQFF. Written as DNA, the CDR3 is TGTGCCAGCTCACCCGGACTAGCGGGATTCGATGAGCAGTTCTTC. The rearrangement uses TRBV18 and TRBJ2-1; 12 positions match TRBD2. The germline V gene has CDR1 KGHSH and CDR2 LQKENI. The J segment lost 8 bases and the V segment lost 3 bases, leaving 5 bases of the junction unmatched. The CDR3 covers 15 residues.

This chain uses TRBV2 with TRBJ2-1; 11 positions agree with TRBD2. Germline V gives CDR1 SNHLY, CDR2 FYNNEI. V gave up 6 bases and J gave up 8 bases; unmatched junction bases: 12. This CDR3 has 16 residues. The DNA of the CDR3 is TGTGCCAGCAGCCCGGCAGTGCTAGCGGGAGGCCATGAGCAGTTCTTC. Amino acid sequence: CASSPAVLAGGHEQFF.

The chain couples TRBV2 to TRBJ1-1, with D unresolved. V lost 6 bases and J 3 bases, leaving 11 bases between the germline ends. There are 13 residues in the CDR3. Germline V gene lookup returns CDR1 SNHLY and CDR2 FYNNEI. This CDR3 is CASRAGRDTEAFF. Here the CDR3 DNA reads TGTGCCAGCAGGGCCGGGAGAGACACTGAAGCTTTCTTT.

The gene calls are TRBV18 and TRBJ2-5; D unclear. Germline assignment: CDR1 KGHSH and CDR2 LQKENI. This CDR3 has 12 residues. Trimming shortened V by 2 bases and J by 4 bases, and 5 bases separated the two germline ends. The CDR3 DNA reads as TGTGCCAGCTCACCAGGGCCAGAGACCCAGTACTTC. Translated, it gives CASSPGPETQYF.

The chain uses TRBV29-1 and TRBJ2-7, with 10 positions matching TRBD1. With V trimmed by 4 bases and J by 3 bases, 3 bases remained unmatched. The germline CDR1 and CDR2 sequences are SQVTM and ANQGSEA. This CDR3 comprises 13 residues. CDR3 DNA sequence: TGCAGCGTTGCGGGACAGGGGATCTACGAGCAGTACTTC. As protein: CSVAGQGIYEQYF.

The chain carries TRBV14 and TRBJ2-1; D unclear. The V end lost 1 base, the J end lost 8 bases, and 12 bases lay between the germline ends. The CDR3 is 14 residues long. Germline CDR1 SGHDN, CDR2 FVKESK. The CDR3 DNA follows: TGTGCCAGCAGCCAAGTACAGAAGTCCGATGAGCAGTTCTTC. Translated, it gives CASSQVQKSDEQFF.

The CDR3 bases are TGTGCCTGGGACCTGTGGAACACTGAAGCTTTCTTT. Residues: CAWDLWNTEAFF. The chain has TRBV30 and TRBJ1-1; no clear D. The CDR3 covers 12 residues. V lost 5 bases and J 1 base, leaving 8 bases between the germline ends. The germline CDR1 and CDR2 sequences are GTSNPN and SVGIG (reference sequence).

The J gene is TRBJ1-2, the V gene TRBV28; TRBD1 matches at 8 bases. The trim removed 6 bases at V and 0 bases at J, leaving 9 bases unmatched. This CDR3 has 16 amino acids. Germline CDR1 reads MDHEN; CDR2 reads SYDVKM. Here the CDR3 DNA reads TGTGCCAGCAGGTCGACAGGGGTGAATACTAACTATGGCTACACCTTC. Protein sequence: CASRSTGVNTNYGYTF.

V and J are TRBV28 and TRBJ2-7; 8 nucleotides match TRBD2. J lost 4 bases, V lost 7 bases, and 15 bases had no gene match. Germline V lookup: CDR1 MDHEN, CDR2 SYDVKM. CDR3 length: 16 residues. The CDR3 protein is CASTRLRGSGNYEQYF. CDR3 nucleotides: TGTGCCAGCACCCGACTCCGGGGTAGCGGGAATTACGAGCAGTACTTC. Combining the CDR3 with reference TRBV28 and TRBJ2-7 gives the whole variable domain DVKVTQSSRYLVKRTGEKVFLECVQDMDHENMFWYRQDPGLGLRLIYFSYDVKMKEKGDIPEGYSVSREKKERFSLILESASTNQTSMYLCASTRLRGSGNYEQYFGPGTRLTVT.

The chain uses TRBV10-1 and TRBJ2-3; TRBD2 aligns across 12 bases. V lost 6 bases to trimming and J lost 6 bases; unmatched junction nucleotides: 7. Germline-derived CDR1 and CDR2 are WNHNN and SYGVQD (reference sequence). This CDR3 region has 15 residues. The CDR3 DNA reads TGCGCCAGCAGCCAGGGACTAGCGGGTGTTGATACGCAGTATTTT. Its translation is CASSQGLAGVDTQYF.

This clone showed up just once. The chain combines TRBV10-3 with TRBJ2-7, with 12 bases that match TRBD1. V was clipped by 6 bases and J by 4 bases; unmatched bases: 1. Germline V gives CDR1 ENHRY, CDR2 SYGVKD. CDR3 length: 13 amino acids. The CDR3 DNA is TGTGCCATCAGGGGACAGGGGGCTTACGAGCAGTACTTC. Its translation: CAIRGQGAYEQYF.

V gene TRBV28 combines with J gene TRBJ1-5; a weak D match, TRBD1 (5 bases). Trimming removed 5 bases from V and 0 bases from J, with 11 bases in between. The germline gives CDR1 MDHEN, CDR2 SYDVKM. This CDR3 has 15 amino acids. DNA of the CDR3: TGTGCCAGCAGTGGGACGGAGTATAGCAATCAGCCCCAGCATTTT. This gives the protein CASSGTEYSNQPQHF.

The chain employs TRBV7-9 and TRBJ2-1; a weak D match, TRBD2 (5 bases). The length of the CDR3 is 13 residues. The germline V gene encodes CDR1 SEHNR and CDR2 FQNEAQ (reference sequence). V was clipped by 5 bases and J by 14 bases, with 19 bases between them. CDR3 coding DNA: TGTGCCAGCAGCACTTCAAACGGCGGAGGCGAGTTCTTC. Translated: CASSTSNGGGEFF.

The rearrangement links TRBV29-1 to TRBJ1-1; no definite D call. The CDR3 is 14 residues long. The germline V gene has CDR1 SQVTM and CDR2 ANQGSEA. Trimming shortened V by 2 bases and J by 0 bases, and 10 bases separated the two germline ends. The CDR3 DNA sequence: TGCAGCGTTGAAAAACGGGAAATGAACACTGAAGCTTTCTTT. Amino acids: CSVEKREMNTEAFF.

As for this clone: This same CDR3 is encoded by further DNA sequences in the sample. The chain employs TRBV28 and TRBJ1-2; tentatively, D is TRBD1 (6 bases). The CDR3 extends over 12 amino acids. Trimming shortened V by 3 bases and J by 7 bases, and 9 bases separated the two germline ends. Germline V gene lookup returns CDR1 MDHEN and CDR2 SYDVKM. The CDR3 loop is CASSFGGGGYTF. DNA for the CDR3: TGTGCCAGCAGTTTCGGAGGGGGTGGCTACACCTTC.

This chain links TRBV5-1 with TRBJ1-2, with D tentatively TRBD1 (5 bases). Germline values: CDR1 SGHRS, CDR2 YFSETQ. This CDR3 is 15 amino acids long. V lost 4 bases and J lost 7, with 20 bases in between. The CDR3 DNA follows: TGCGCCAGCAGCACCACGGCCGGGGCCAGTCGTGGCTACACCTTC. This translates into CASSTTAGASRGYTF.

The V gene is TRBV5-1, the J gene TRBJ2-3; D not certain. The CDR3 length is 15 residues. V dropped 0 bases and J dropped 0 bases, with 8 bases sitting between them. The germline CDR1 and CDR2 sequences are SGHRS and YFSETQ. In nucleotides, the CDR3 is TGCGCCAGCAGCTTGGTCGGAACTAGCACAGATACGCAGTATTTT. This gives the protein CASSLVGTSTDTQYF.

The DNA of the CDR3 is TGCGCCAGTCGGACAGGGGGACAGGTATCGACTAATGAAAAACTGTTTTTT. Translation gives CASRTGGQVSTNEKLFF. This chain links TRBV5-1 with TRBJ1-4, with 10 bases aligning to TRBD1. The V gene end was trimmed by 8 bases and the J gene end by 2 bases; junction bases not matched to a gene: 12. The CDR3 sequence is 17 residues long. Germline V gene sequence: CDR1 SGHRS, CDR2 YFSETQ.

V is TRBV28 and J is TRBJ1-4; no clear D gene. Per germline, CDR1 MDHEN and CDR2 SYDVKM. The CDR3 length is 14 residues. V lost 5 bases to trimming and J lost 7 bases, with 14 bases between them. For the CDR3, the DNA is TGTGCCAGCAGTGTACAACCCGGAATTGAAAAACTGTTTTTT. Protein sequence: CASSVQPGIEKLFF.

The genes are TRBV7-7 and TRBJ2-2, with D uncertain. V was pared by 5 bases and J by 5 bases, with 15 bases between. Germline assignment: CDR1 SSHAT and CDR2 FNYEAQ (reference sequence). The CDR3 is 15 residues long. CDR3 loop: CASSPLPGGTGELFF. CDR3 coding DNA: TGTGCCAGCAGCCCATTACCCGGTGGGACCGGGGAGCTGTTTTTT.

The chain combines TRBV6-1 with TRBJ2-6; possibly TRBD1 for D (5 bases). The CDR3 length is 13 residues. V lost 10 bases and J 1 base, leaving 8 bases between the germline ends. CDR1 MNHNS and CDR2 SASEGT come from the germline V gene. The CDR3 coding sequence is TGTGCCACGGACATTTCTGGGGCCAACGTCCTGACTTTC. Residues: CATDISGANVLTF.